This T cell receptor (beta chain) comes out of a study of beta chain features in type 1 diabetes. This clone came up a few times. Its target is unknown. Different DNA sequences within this sample yield the same CDR3. The germline gives CDR1 SQVTM, CDR2 ANQGSEA. V lost 2 bases and J 0 bases, leaving 14 bases between the germline ends. The CDR3 length is 15 residues. Whole-study findings and limits: Possibly, sequencing cDNA over-represented cells that had high TCR expression levels.

The investigators reverse transcribed all of the isolated RNA, so they sequenced expressed TCRB transcripts. Profiling relied on immunoSEQ multiplex PCR, and the TCRdb table lists in-frame clones only, not all of them. This repertoire shows a few hundred thousand clones, under 13% found once; its top ten account for 1% to 1.5%. The V and J genes are TRBV29-1 and TRBJ2-7, with D possibly matching TRBD2 (5 bases). The clonotype was recovered from a man aged 18 to 30 in good health. The specimen sequenced was central memory CD4+ T cells from blood. The CDR3 spells CSVEREGASSYEQYF. The CDR3 DNA reads TGCAGCGTTGAACGAGAGGGCGCGTCCTCCTACGAGCAGTACTTC.